Listed below are T cell receptor beta chains from one sample, sequenced in a study of OX40 agonist ivuxolimab in advanced cancers. Sequencing used immunoSEQ multiplex PCR; TCRdb keeps in-frame clones, though not all of them. The table shows some 98,000 clones, with roughly 93% occurring only once. The input for sequencing was CD4+ or CD8+ T cells sorted from blood, taken in a trial of the OX40 agonist ivuxolimab. Source of these receptors: an adult with an advanced solid tumor such as melanoma, head and neck, liver or kidney cancer. Both conserved end residues are part of each CDR3. Fields, in order: clone size, D gene, V gene, J gene, CDR3 DNA, CDR3 protein. A D gene is named only where the DNA matches it firmly. Clone size appears in some rows only: once, few, many, or a class for an expanded clone.

size: NA; D: NA; V: TRBV6-4; J: TRBJ2-7; DNA: TGTGCCAGCAGTGTCACCCTACTGGACGAGCAGTACTTC; CDR3: CASSVTLLDEQYF
size: NA; D: TRBD1; V: TRBV5-1; J: TRBJ2-1; DNA: TGCGCCAGCAATTTGGGACAGGCTCCCAATGAGCAGTTCTTC; CDR3: CASNLGQAPNEQFF
size: NA; D: NA; V: TRBV28; J: TRBJ1-5; DNA: TGTGCCAGCAGTGCTTATAAGCGGGGGCAATATAGCAATCAGCCCCAGCATTTT; CDR3: CASSAYKRGQYSNQPQHF
size: NA; D: NA; V: TRBV6-5; J: TRBJ2-3; DNA: TGTGCCAGCAGTTCCAGATTCACAGATACGCAGTATTTT; CDR3: CASSSRFTDTQYF
size: NA; D: NA; V: TRBV27; J: TRBJ1-2; DNA: TGTGCCAGCAGTCCCACTGGATGGTATGGCTACACCTTC; CDR3: CASSPTGWYGYTF
size: NA; D: TRBD2; V: TRBV29-1; J: TRBJ2-5; DNA: TGCAGCGTACACGGCGGGACTAGCGGGGGGCTGCCAAAAGAGACCCAGTACTTC; CDR3: CSVHGGTSGGLPKETQYF
size: NA; D: NA; V: TRBV6-5; J: TRBJ1-1; DNA: TGTGCCACCTCAATGGGGGGCCGCCTTGAAGCTTTCTTT; CDR3: CATSMGGRLEAFF
size: NA; D: NA; V: TRBV30; J: TRBJ1-1; DNA: TGTGCCTGGAGCCGGGACGGATTCCTGAATGAAGCTTTCTTT; CDR3: CAWSRDGFLNEAFF
size: NA; D: TRBD1; V: TRBV29-1; J: TRBJ1-5; DNA: TGCAGCGTTGCCATGGCAGGGGGAGATCAGCCCCAGCATTTT; CDR3: CSVAMAGGDQPQHF
size: NA; D: NA; V: TRBV28; J: TRBJ1-5; DNA: TGTGCCAGCAGTTTTGTGGGGGACGGGAATCAGCCCCAGCATTTT; CDR3: CASSFVGDGNQPQHF
size: NA; D: NA; V: TRBV19; J: TRBJ1-6; DNA: TGTGCCAGTAGTATGCGGAATTCACCCCTCCACTTT; CDR3: CASSMRNSPLHF
size: NA; D: TRBD2; V: TRBV7-9; J: TRBJ2-1; DNA: TGTGCCAGCAGCTTAGTAGGTAGCGGGAGGACCAATGAGCAGTTCTTC; CDR3: CASSLVGSGRTNEQFF
size: NA; D: NA; V: TRBV19; J: TRBJ1-3; DNA: TGTGCCAGTAGTATAGTTGGAAACACCATATATTTT; CDR3: CASSIVGNTIYF
size: few; D: TRBD1; V: TRBV18; J: TRBJ2-7; DNA: TGTGCCAGCTCACCCTACACAGGGGAGCTCCACGAGCAGTACTTC; CDR3: CASSPYTGELHEQYF
size: NA; D: NA; V: TRBV28; J: TRBJ1-6; DNA: TGTGCCAGCAGCCTAAACCGTTCACCCCTCCACTTT; CDR3: CASSLNRSPLHF
size: NA; D: TRBD2; V: TRBV5-4; J: TRBJ2-3; DNA: TGTGCCAGCAGAGCGGGAGGGCCAGGGATTGTAGATACGCAGTATTTT; CDR3: CASRAGGPGIVDTQYF
size: NA; D: TRBD2; V: TRBV7-9; J: TRBJ2-5; DNA: TGTGCCAGCAGCGCGACTAGCGGGAAGTACCAAGAGACCCAGTACTTC; CDR3: CASSATSGKYQETQYF
size: NA; D: NA; V: TRBV6-5; J: TRBJ2-7; DNA: TGTGCCAGCGCCCGACGGGTCGCCTACGAGCAGTACTTC; CDR3: CASARRVAYEQYF
size: NA; D: NA; V: TRBV2; J: TRBJ1-1; DNA: TGTGCCAGCACCGTACAGTCGAACACTGAAGCTTTCTTT; CDR3: CASTVQSNTEAFF
size: once; D: NA; V: TRBV28; J: TRBJ2-5; DNA: TGTGCCAGCAGTGTGGGACTCCTGTTTCCGTACTTC; CDR3: CASSVGLLFPYF
size: NA; D: TRBD2; V: TRBV6-5; J: TRBJ2-3; DNA: TGTGCCAGCAGTCAGCCGGGAGGGGAAACAGATACGCAGTATTTT; CDR3: CASSQPGGETDTQYF
size: NA; D: TRBD2; V: TRBV11-3; J: TRBJ2-3; DNA: TGTGCCAGCAGCTCCAGGACTAGCGGCGGGGATACGCAGTATTTT; CDR3: CASSSRTSGGDTQYF
size: NA; D: NA; V: TRBV4-1; J: TRBJ1-2; DNA: TGCGCCAGCAGCCGAAATGCGCAGGGCTTTCACTATGGCTACACCTTC; CDR3: CASSRNAQGFHYGYTF
size: NA; D: NA; V: TRBV9; J: TRBJ1-6; DNA: TGTGCCAGCAGCGTAGCTGGGGGCCAGGGTGGTTCACCCCTCCACTTT; CDR3: CASSVAGGQGGSPLHF